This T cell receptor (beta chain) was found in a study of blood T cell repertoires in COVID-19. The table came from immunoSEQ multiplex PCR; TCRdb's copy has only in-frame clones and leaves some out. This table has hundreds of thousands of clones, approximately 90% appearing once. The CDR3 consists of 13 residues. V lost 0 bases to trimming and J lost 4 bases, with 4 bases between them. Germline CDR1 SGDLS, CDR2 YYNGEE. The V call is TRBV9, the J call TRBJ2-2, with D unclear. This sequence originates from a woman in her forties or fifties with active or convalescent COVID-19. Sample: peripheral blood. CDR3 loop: CASSVVATGELFF. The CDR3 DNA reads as TGTGCCAGCAGCGTAGTAGCCACCGGGGAGCTGTTTTTT.